This TCR beta chain was identified during a study of T cells in localized non-small cell lung cancer. The repertoire was sequenced with immunoSEQ multiplex PCR; TCRdb's copy has only in-frame clones and lacks some. The sample has 55,000 to 80,000 clones, approximately 84% seen once. Looked up from germline, CDR1 is SGHVS and CDR2 is FQNEAQ. CDR3 size: 16 residues. The junction had 10 bases not matched to a gene; V was cut back by 2 bases and J by 4 bases. The sequences come from peripheral blood, collected before any cancer treatment. This TCR was sampled from a female donor of 60 years or more with stage I lung adenocarcinoma. V is TRBV7-8 and J is TRBJ2-5; 7 bases line up with TRBD1. This CDR3 reads CASSLRDDRVGETQYF. CDR3 coding DNA: TGTGCCAGCAGCTTAAGAGACGACAGGGTCGGAGAGACCCAGTACTTC.